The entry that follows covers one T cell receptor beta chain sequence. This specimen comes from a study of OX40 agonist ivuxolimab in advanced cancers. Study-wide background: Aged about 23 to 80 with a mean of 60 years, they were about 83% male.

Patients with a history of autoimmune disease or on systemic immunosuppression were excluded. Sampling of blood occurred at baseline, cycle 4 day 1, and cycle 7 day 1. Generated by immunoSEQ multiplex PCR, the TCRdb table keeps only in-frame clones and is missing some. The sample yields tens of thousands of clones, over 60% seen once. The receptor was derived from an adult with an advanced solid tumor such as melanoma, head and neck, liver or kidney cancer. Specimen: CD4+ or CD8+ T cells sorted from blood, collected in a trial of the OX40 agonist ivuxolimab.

CDR3 protein: CASSYGLAGLNEQFF. The CDR3 DNA is TGTGCCAGCAGTTACGGCCTAGCGGGGCTCAATGAGCAGTTCTTC. The rearrangement links TRBV6-6 to TRBJ2-1; 9 bases map to TRBD2. V was clipped by 2 bases and J by 6 bases; unmatched bases: 5. Germline assignment: CDR1 MNHNY and CDR2 SVGAGI (reference sequence). The CDR3 loop spans 15 amino acids.